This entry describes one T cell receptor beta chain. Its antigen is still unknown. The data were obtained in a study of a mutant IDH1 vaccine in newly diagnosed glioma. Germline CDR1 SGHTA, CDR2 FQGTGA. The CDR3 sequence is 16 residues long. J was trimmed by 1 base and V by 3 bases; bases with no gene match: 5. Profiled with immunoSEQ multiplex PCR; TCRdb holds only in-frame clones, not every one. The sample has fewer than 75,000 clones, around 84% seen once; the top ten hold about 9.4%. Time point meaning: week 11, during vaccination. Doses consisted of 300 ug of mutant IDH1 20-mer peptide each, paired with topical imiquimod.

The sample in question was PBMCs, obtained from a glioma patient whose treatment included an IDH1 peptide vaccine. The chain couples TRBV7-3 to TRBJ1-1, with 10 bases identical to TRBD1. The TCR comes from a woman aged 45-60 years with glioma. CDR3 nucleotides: TGTGCCAGCAGCTTCAGCGGGACAGGGGCGAACACTGAAGCTTTCTTT. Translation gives CASSFSGTGANTEAFF. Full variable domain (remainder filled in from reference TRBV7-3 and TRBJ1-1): GAGVSQTPSNKVTEKGKYVELRCDPISGHTALYWYRQSLGQGPEFLIYFQGTGAADDSGLPNDRFFAVRPEGSVSTLKIQRTERGDSAVYLCASSFSGTGANTEAFFGQGTRLTVV.